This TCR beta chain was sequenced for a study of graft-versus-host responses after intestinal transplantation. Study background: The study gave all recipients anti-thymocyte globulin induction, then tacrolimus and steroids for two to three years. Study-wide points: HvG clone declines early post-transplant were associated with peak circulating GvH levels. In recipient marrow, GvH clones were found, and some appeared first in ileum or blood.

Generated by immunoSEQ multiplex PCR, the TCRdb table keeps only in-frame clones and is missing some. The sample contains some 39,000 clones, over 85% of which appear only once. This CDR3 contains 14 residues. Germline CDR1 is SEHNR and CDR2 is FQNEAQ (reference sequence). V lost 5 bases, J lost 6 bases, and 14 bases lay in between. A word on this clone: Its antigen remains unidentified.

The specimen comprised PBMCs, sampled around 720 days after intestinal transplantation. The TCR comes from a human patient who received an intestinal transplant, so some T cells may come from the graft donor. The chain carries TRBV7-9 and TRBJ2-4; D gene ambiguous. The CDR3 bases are TGTGCCAGCAGCCTGATGGCTACGGGAAACATTCAGTACTTC. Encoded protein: CASSLMATGNIQYF. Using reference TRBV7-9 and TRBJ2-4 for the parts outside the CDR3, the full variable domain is DTGVSQNPRHKITKRGQNVTFRCDPISEHNRLYWYRQTLGQGPEFLTYFQNEAQLEKSRLLSDRFSAERPKGSFSTLEIQRTEQGDSAMYLCASSLMATGNIQYFGAGTRLSVL.